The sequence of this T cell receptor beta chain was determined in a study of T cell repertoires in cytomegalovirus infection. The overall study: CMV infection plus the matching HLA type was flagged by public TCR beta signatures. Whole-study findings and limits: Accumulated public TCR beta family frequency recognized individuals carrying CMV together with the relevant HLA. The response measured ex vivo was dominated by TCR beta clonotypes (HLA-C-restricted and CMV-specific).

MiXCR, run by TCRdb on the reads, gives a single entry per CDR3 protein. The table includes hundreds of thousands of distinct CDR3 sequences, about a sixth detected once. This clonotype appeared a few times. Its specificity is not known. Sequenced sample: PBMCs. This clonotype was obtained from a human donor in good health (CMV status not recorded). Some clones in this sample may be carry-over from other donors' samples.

This CDR3 is CASSRVQVVMNTEAFF. CDR3 sequence (DNA): TGTGCCAGCAGCCGGGTCCAGGTGGTGATGAACACTGAAGCTTTCTTT. The chain joins TRBV11-1 to TRBJ1-1, with unresolved D. CDR3 length equals 16 residues. With 5 bases removed from V and 0 bases from J, the gap between germline ends came to 16 bases. Germline CDR1 reads SGHAT; CDR2 reads FQDESV (reference sequence).